The 8 T cell receptor beta chains below were found in one sample sequenced in a study of graft-versus-host responses after intestinal transplantation. Method: immunoSEQ multiplex PCR; TCRdb's copy keeps in-frame clones and lacks some. The data hold tens of thousands of clones, with 90% observed a single time. The antigens for these receptors are not known. Sequencing used unstimulated CD8+ T cells sorted from spleen or lymph node cells, obtained before transplant. The receptors here all came from a human donor who was the organ donor for an intestinal transplant.

The chain uses TRBV7-9 and TRBJ1-3; the D is unclear. Germline lookup yields CDR1 SEHNR and CDR2 FQNEAQ (reference sequence). V was clipped by 1 base and J by 4 bases, with 5 bases between them. The CDR3 extends over 13 amino acids. Here the CDR3 DNA reads TGTGCCAGCAGCTTAGAATCAGGAAACACCATATATTTT. Protein product: CASSLESGNTIYF. The variable domain in full, completed from reference TRBV7-9 and TRBJ1-3, reads DTGVSQNPRHKITKRGQNVTFRCDPISEHNRLYWYRQTLGQGPEFLTYFQNEAQLEKSRLLSDRFSAERPKGSFSTLEIQRTEQGDSAMYLCASSLESGNTIYFGEGSWLTVV.

This clone was observed once. The rearrangement uses TRBV7-9 and TRBJ2-7; D remains unclear. Germline V gene lookup returns CDR1 SEHNR and CDR2 FQNEAQ (reference sequence). V gave up 5 bases and J gave up 3 bases, with 11 bases separating them. This CDR3 comprises 13 residues. In DNA, the CDR3 is TGTGCCAGCAGCGCGGCCGGCAGCTACGAGCAGTACGTC. Protein product: CASSAAGSYEQYV.

The chain carries TRBV13 and TRBJ2-1; possibly TRBD2 for D (5 bases). Germline CDR1 PRHDT, CDR2 FYEKMQ (reference sequence). Between the trimmed V and J ends, which lost 4 bases and 0 bases, there was a span of 13 bases. The CDR3 consists of 16 residues. CDR3 protein: CASSSGLDSSYNEQFF. CDR3 sequence (DNA): TGTGCCAGCAGCTCGGGGTTGGATAGCTCCTACAATGAGCAGTTCTTC.

There are a few counts of this clone. This chain joins TRBV4-1 and TRBJ1-1; D uncertain. The V and J ends lost 2 bases and 4 bases respectively, with 14 bases between them. This CDR3 contains 15 residues. Germline CDR1 MGHRA, CDR2 YSYEKL. The CDR3 region is CASSQPYERVTEAFF. CDR3 DNA: TGCGCCAGCAGCCAACCTTACGAGAGGGTCACTGAAGCTTTCTTT.

The V call is TRBV28, the J call TRBJ2-7, with 11 positions matching TRBD1. Trimming removed 5 bases from V and 3 bases from J; junction bases left unmatched: 9. CDR3 length equals 16 residues. The germline CDR1 and CDR2 sequences are MDHEN and SYDVKM. CDR3 DNA sequence: TGTGCCAGCAGTGGACAGGGGGCGATTCTCGACTACGAGCAGTACGTC. Its protein is CASSGQGAILDYEQYV.

The chain employs TRBV27 and TRBJ2-3, with TRBD2 identical over 13 bases. CDR3 size: 17 residues. Germline V gives CDR1 MNHEY, CDR2 SMNVEV (reference sequence). With V trimmed by 2 bases and J by 1 base, 3 bases remained unmatched. CDR3 bases: TGTGCCAGCAGTTTAATCACTAGCGGGGGGGGCACAGATACGCAGTATTTT. Protein sequence: CASSLITSGGGTDTQYF.

The chain links TRBV30 to TRBJ2-5; 8 nucleotides line up with TRBD1. Germline V CDR1 and CDR2: GTSNPN, SVGIG (reference sequence). The CDR3 is made up of 16 amino acids. V shed 2 bases, J shed 2 bases, and the junction held 10 bases outside the gene matches. CDR3 region: CAWSRSTGTGQETQYF. CDR3 DNA sequence: TGTGCCTGGAGTCGGTCTACAGGGACAGGACAAGAGACCCAGTACTTC.

The genes are TRBV5-8 and TRBJ2-2; 8 bases are shared with TRBD1. CDR1 SGHTS and CDR2 YDEGEE come from the germline V gene. V lost 4 bases to trimming and J lost 6 bases; unmatched junction nucleotides: 8. The length of the CDR3 is 15 residues. CDR3: CASSQGDRSSGELFF. CDR3 bases: TGTGCCAGCAGCCAAGGGGACAGGTCTTCCGGGGAGCTGTTTTTT.